This TCR beta chain was identified during a study of T cells in Graves' hyperthyroidism and ophthalmopathy. Study background: Upon initial diagnosis and before any treatment, peripheral blood was collected.

The CDR3 consists of 12 residues. Germline loops: CDR1 GTSNPN, CDR2 SVGIG (reference sequence). Trimming pared 2 bases from V and 5 bases from J, leaving 6 bases between. This clonotype has ten or more counts. Reasons for excluding patients were uncontrolled infection, other autoimmune disease, pregnancy or lactation. Clinical symptoms, serum thyroxine, TRAb, thyroid ultrasound and orbital computed tomography established diagnosis. The PBMCs were taken from approximately 9 ml of fresh peripheral blood. The source material, RNA transcripts, was used to amplify TCR beta CDR3 regions. HTBI primers were used for first-round RT-PCR of the TCR CDR3. MiXCR, run by TCRdb on the multiplex PCR reads, gives a single entry per CDR3 protein. This repertoire shows approximately 720,000 distinct CDR3 sequences, roughly a sixth found once; its top ten account for roughly a sixth.

This receptor was taken from a woman in her forties or fifties with Graves' hyperthyroidism that later progressed to Graves' ophthalmopathy. V is TRBV30 and J is TRBJ1-4; D gene ambiguous. The specimen sequenced was blood. The CDR3 region is CAWSKQNEKLFF. Written as DNA, the CDR3 is TGTGCCTGGAGTAAACAGAATGAAAAACTGTTTTTT.